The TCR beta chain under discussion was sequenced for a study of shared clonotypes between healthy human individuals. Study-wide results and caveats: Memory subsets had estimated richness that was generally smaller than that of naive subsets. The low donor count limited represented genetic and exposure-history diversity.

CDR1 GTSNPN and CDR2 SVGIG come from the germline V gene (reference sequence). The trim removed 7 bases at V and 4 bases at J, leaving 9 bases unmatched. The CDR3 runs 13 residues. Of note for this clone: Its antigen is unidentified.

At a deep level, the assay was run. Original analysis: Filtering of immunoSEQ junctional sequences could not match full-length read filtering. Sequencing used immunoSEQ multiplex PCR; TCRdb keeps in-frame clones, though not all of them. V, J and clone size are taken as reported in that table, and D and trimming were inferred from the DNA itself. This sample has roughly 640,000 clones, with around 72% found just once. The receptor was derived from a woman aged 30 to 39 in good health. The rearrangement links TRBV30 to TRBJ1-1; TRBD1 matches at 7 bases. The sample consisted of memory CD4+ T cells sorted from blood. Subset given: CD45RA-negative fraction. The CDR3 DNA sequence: TGTGCCTCCCACCGGCAGGGGGTCACTGAAGCTTTCTTT. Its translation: CASHRQGVTEAFF.